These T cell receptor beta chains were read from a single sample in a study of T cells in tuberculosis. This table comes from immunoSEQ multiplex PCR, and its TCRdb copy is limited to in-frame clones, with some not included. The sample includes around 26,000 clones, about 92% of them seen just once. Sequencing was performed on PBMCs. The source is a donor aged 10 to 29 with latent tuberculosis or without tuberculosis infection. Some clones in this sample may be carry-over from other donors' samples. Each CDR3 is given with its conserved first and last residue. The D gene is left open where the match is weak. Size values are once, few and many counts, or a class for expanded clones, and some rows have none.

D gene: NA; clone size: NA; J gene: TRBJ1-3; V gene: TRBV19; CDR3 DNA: TGTGCCAGTAGTATTCGGCAGGACACCATATATTTT; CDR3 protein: CASSIRQDTIYF
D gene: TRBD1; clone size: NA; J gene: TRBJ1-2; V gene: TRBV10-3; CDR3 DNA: TGTGCCATCAGTCCCGGGGGGACAGGGGAGTTCTATGGCTACACCTTC; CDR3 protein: CAISPGGTGEFYGYTF
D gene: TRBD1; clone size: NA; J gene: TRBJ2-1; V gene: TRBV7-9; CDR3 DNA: TGTGCCAGCAGGTCTGGTGGGACAGGGCTTACTGATGAGCAGTTCTTC; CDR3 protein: CASRSGGTGLTDEQFF
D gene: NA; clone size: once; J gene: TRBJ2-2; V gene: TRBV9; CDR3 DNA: TGTGCCAGCAGCGTATCAGTCGCGAACACCGGGGAGCTGTTTTTT; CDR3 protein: CASSVSVANTGELFF
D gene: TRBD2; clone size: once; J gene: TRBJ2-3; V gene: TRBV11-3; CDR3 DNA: TGTGCCAGCAGCGCCGGGACTAGCGGGGTTAGTGGAGATACGCAGTATTTT; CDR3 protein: CASSAGTSGVSGDTQYF
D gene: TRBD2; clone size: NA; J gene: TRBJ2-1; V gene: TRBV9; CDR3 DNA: TGTGCCAGCAGCGTAGAACTAGCGGGAGGCTACAATGAGCAGTTCTTC; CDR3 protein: CASSVELAGGYNEQFF
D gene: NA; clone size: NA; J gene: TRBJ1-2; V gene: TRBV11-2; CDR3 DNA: TGTGCCAGCAGCTTGCCAGGTTGGCGATCCGAGGGTGGCTACACCTTC; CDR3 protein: CASSLPGWRSEGGYTF
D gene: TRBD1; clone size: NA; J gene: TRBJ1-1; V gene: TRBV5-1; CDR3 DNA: TGCGCCAGCAGCATATATTCCGGACAGGGAGAAGCTTTCTTT; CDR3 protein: CASSIYSGQGEAFF
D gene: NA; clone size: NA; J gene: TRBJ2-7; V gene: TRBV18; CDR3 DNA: TGTGCCAGCTCATCTGACTGGAAGCAGTACTTC; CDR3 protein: CASSSDWKQYF
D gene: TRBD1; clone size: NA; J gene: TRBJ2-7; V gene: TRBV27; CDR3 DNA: TGTGCCAGCAGGTCCGGGACAGCAGCCTACGAGCAGTACTTC; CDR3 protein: CASRSGTAAYEQYF
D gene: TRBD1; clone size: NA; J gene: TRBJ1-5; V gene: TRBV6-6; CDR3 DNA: TGTGCCAGCAGTACCCAACAGGGGGTTACTGGACAGCCCCAGCATTTT; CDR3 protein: CASSTQQGVTGQPQHF
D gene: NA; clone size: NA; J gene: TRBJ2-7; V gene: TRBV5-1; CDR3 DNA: TGCGCCAGCAGCTACGGCGGGTCCTACGAGCAGTACTTC; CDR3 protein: CASSYGGSYEQYF
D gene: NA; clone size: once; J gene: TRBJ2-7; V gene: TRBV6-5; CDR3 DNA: TGTGCCAGCAGTCGGACAGTTTTGGACGAGCAGTACTTC; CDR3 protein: CASSRTVLDEQYF
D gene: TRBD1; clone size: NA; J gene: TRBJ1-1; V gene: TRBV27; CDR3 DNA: TGTGCCAGCAGAGAGGGACAGACCTACACTGAAGCTTTCTTT; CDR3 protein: CASREGQTYTEAFF
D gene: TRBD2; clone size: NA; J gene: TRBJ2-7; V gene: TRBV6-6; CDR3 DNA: TGTGCCAGCAGTCCCGGGACTAGCGGCTCCTACGAGCAGTACTTC; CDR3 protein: CASSPGTSGSYEQYF
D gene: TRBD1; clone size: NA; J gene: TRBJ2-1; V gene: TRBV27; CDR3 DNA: TGTGCCAGCAGTTGGGGACAGGGTAATGAGCAGTTCTTC; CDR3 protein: CASSWGQGNEQFF
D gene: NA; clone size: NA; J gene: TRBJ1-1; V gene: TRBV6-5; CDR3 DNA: TGTGCCAGCACTACAGCCTCGCTGAACACTGAAGCTTTCTTT; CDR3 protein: CASTTASLNTEAFF
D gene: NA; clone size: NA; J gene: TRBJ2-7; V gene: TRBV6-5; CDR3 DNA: TGTGCCAGCAGTCTCGACAGGCAGCTTTACGAGCAGTACTTC; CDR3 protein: CASSLDRQLYEQYF
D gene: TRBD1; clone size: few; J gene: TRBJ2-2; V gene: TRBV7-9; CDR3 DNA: TGTGCCAGCCCGACAGGGGAGACGAACACCGGGGAGCTGTTTTTT; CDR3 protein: CASPTGETNTGELFF
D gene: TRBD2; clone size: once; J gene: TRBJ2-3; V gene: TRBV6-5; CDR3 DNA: TGTGCCAGCAGTTACAAGGCGGGAGCGAGCACAGATACGCAGTATTTT; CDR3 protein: CASSYKAGASTDTQYF
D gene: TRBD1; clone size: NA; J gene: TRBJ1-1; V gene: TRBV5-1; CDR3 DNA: TGCGCCAGCAGCTTGCGACAGGGGTGGGGCACTGAAGCTTTCTTT; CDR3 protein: CASSLRQGWGTEAFF
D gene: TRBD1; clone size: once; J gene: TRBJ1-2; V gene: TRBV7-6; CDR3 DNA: TGTGCCAGCAGCTCGCCCACCGGGACAGCTAACTATGGCTACACCTTC; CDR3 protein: CASSSPTGTANYGYTF
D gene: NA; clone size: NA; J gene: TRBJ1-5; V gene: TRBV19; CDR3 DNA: TGTGCCAGTAGTATAGTCGTGACAGGTCAGCCCCAGCATTTT; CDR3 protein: CASSIVVTGQPQHF
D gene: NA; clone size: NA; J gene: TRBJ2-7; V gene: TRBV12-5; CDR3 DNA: TGTGCTAGTGCTTCAGGCCGCGAGCAGTACTTC; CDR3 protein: CASASGREQYF
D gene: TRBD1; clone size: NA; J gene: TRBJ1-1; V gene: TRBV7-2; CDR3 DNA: TGTGCCAGCAGCCCGAGGGGACAGGGTTGGTGGACTGAAGCTTTCTTT; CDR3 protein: CASSPRGQGWWTEAFF
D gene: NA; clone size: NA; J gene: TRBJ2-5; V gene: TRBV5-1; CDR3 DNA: TGCGCCAGCAGCTTGGCCGGAGAGACCCAGTACTTC; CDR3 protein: CASSLAGETQYF
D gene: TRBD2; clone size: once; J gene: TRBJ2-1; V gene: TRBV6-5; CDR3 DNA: TGTGCCAGCATCGACAGGACTAGCGGCTACAATGAGCAGTTCTTC; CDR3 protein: CASIDRTSGYNEQFF
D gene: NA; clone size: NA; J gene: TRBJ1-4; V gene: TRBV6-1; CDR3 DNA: TGTGCCAGCAGTGAAGCGGGGAACAGGGTAGAAAAACTGTTTTTT; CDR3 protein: CASSEAGNRVEKLFF
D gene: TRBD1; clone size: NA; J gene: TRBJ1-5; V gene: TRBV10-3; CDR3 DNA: TGTGCCACAGGGGGCTTGAGCAATCAGCCCCAGCATTTT; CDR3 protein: CATGGLSNQPQHF
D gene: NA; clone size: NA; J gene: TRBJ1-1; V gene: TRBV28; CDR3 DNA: TGTGCCAGCACGAAAGGGGATCGGAACACTGAAGCTTTCTTT; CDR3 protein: CASTKGDRNTEAFF
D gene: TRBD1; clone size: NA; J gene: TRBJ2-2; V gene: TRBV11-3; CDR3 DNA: TGTGCCAGCAGCTCGACGAGGGGGCGCGTGGCTAAGGCCGGGGAGCTGTTTTTT; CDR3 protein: CASSSTRGRVAKAGELFF
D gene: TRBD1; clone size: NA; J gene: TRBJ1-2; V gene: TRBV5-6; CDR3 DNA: TGTGCCAGCAGCTTCGGGACAGGGTCCGTTTTGGGCTATGGCTACACCTTC; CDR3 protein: CASSFGTGSVLGYGYTF
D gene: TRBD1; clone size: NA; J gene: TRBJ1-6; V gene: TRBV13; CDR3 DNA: TGTGCCAGCAGCTTGTTCGTCCGGGACAGGGAGATTTTGGACGGTTCACCCCTCCACTTT; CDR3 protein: CASSLFVRDREILDGSPLHF
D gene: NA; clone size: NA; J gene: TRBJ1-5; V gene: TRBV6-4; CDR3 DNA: TGTGCCAGCAGAGAATCAGGGTGGGTGGGCAATCAGCCCCAGCATTTT; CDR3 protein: CASRESGWVGNQPQHF
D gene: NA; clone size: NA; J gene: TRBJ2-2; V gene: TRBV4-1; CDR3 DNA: TGCGCCAGCAGCCAATACCTAACAGGGCCCGGGGAGCTGTTTTTT; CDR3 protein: CASSQYLTGPGELFF
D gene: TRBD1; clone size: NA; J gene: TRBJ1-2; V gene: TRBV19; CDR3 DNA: TGTGCCAGTAGACAGGGGGCGGATGGCTACACCTTC; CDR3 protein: CASRQGADGYTF
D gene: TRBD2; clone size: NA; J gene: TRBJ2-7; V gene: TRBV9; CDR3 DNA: TGTGCCAGCAGCGTAGCCGCTACAACGGGACTAGCGGGAGACTACGAGCAGTACTTC; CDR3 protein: CASSVAATTGLAGDYEQYF
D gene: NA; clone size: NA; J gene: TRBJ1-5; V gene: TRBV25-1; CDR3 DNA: TGTGCCAGCGGCCAGCCCCAGCATTTT; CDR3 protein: CASGQPQHF
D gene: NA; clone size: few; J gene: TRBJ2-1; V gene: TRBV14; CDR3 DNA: TGTGCCAGCAGCCAAGAAGGGGGGGCTTGGTATGAGCAGTTCTTC; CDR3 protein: CASSQEGGAWYEQFF
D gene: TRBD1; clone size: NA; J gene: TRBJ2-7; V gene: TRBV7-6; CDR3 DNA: TGTGCCAGCAGAGTCGGGACAGGTGGTGAGCAGTACTTC; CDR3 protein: CASRVGTGGEQYF
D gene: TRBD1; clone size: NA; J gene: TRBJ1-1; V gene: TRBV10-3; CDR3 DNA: TGTGCCATCAGTGGTTTTTCGGGACAGGGGGCTGAAGCTTTCTTT; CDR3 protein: CAISGFSGQGAEAFF
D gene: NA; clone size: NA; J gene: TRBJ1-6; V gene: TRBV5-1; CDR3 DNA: TGCGCCAGCAGCTTGGACGGGGGAGGTTCACCCCTCCACTTT; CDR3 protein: CASSLDGGGSPLHF
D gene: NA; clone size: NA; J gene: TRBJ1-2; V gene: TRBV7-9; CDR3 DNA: TGTGCCAGCAGCTTAGAGGGGGAAGGACGAAATTATGGCTACACCTTC; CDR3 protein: CASSLEGEGRNYGYTF
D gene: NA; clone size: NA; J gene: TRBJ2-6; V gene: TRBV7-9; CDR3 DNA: TGTGCCAGCAGCAAAGACAGGACTCTCGGGGCCAACGTCCTGACTTTC; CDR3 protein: CASSKDRTLGANVLTF
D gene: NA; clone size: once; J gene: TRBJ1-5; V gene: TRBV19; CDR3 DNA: TGTGCCAGTAGTATAGGTCCGGGAATTTATAGCAATCAGCCCCAGCATTTT; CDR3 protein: CASSIGPGIYSNQPQHF
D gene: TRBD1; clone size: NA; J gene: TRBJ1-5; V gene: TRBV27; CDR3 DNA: TGTGCCAGCAGTTTAAGGGGAACCAGGGGGCAGGGACAGCCCCAGCATTTT; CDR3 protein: CASSLRGTRGQGQPQHF
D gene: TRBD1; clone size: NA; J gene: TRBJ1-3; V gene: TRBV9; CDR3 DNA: TGTGCCAGCAGCGCTATGGGACAGGGAAGGTCTGGAAACACCATATATTTT; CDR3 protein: CASSAMGQGRSGNTIYF
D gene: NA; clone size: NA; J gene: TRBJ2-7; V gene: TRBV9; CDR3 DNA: TGTGCCAGCAGCCACCCGAAACAGGGAACCTCTTACGAGCAGTACTTC; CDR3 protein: CASSHPKQGTSYEQYF
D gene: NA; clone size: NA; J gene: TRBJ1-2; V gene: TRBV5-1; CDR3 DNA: TGCGCCAGCAGCTTATCGCCCGCGGGGGGGCAGGACTATGGCTACACCTTC; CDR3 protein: CASSLSPAGGQDYGYTF
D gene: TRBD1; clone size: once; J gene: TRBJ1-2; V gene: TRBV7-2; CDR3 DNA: TGTGCCAGCAGCTTAGTCGTCAGGGGGATTGCCTACACCTTC; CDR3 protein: CASSLVVRGIAYTF